This TCR beta chain comes out of a study of blood T cell repertoires in COVID-19. The protocol was immunoSEQ multiplex PCR, while the TCRdb copy is restricted to in-frame clones and leaves out a portion. Counted here are over 150,000 clones, more than 65% occurring once; the ten biggest clones make up roughly a tenth. CDR1 is ENHRY and CDR2 is SYGVKD in the germline V gene. CDR3 size: 14 residues. J lost 3 bases, V lost 2 bases, and 3 bases had no gene match. The receptor's source is an elderly woman with active or convalescent COVID-19. The chain is built from TRBV10-3 and TRBJ1-1; 7 bases are a match to TRBD1. Sequenced input: peripheral blood. The DNA for the CDR3 is TGTGCCATCAGTGAGACAGGGGTCGACACTGAAGCTTTCTTT. This translates into CAISETGVDTEAFF.